This record looks at one TCR beta chain sequence and its context. Its target is unknown. This specimen belongs to a study of PD-1 blockade in classical Hodgkin lymphoma. General study points: Reasons behind the repertoire differences stay unclear, perhaps disease activity or earlier therapy. In newly diagnosed patients, baseline TCR diversity was reportedly below that of healthy donors.

Germline CDR1 reads MNHNS; CDR2 reads SASEGT. The CDR3 length is 14 residues. V was pared by 2 bases and J by 2 bases, with 9 bases between. Sequenced by immunoSEQ multiplex PCR; TCRdb stores in-frame clones only, minus some. The sample holds around 23,000 clones; around nine tenths are singletons and the top ten take over 6%. Indicated time point: newly diagnosed, previously untreated cHL patient sample. After PBMCs were thawed, their CD8+ T cells were isolated by magnetic negative selection. Untreated, newly diagnosed classical Hodgkin lymphoma PBMCs served for comparison. The J gene is TRBJ1-1, the V gene TRBV6-1; D is ambiguous. Sequencing was performed on CD8+ T cells from blood. The source of this sequence is a human donor with classical Hodgkin lymphoma. As DNA, the CDR3 is TGTGCCAGCAGTGAACTCGAGGGTAACACTGAAGCTTTCTTT. It encodes CASSELEGNTEAFF.